This record covers a single T cell receptor beta chain. Its antigen is unknown. This specimen comes from a study of T cell repertoires in cytomegalovirus infection. The CDR3 contains 16 residues. V shed 5 bases and J 7 bases; nucleotides not matched to a gene: 17. Germline lookup yields CDR1 SGHAT and CDR2 FQNNGV. TCRdb analysed the reads with MiXCR anew, one entry per CDR3 protein. Here the sample spans about 160,000 distinct CDR3 sequences, approximately 21% being singletons. This TCR derives from a human donor in good health (CMV status not recorded). Some clones in this sample may be carry-over from other donors' samples. The sample here was CD8+ T cells from cultured PBMCs, taken from culture after CMV antigen stimulation. This chain links TRBV11-2 with TRBJ2-7; 7 bases map to TRBD1. In nucleotides, the CDR3 is TGTGCCAGCAGCCCCCCTTTGACAGGGACATTTGGAGAGCAGTACTTC. Translating gives CASSPPLTGTFGEQYF.